These 23 T cell receptor beta chains were sequenced from one sample in a study of blood T cell repertoires in COVID-19. Sequenced by immunoSEQ multiplex PCR; TCRdb stores in-frame clones only, minus some. The table has 62,000 or so clones, roughly 82% seen once. The sample consisted of peripheral blood. Receptors were obtained from a human donor in a cohort sampled during active COVID-19.

Only one count was recorded for this clone. The chain combines TRBV30 with TRBJ2-7; tentative D call: TRBD1 (5 bases). This CDR3 spans 11 amino acids. Germline V gene lookup returns CDR1 GTSNPN and CDR2 SVGIG (reference sequence). Trimming shortened V by 7 bases and J by 4 bases, and 11 bases separated the two germline ends. The DNA for the CDR3 is TGTGCCTCCAAGACAGAATACGAGCAGTACTTC. Its protein is CASKTEYEQYF.

The rearrangement uses TRBV6-2 or TRBV6-3 and TRBJ1-1; 10 nucleotides line up with TRBD1. The CDR3 length is 16 residues. Germline CDR1 and CDR2: MNHEY and SVGEGT. V was pared by 4 bases and J by 2 bases, with 7 bases of the junction left unmatched. The CDR3 sequence: CASSSPGQGINTEAFF. The DNA of the CDR3 is TGTGCCAGCAGTTCACCGGGACAGGGGATTAACACTGAAGCTTTCTTT.

This rearrangement joins TRBV9 to TRBJ2-1; 7 nucleotides match TRBD1. The CDR3 length is 15 residues. V trimming: 4 bases; J trimming: 7 bases; junction bases outside the gene matches: 11. Germline V lookup: CDR1 SGDLS, CDR2 YYNGEE. CDR3 nucleotide sequence: TGTGCCAGCAGCCCTTGGACAGGTACGGGGAATGAGCAGTTCTTC. It codes for CASSPWTGTGNEQFF.

The genes are TRBV10-3 and TRBJ2-1; 9 nucleotides line up with TRBD1. This CDR3 has 15 residues. Germline V gene data show CDR1 as ENHRY and CDR2 as SYGVKD. The trim removed 4 bases at V and 5 bases at J, leaving 6 bases unmatched. Here the CDR3 reads CAISGGQGLDNEQFF. CDR3 DNA: TGTGCCATCAGTGGAGGACAGGGGCTCGACAATGAGCAGTTCTTC.

The chain has TRBV2 and TRBJ2-6; 8 bases are shared with TRBD1. Losses at the gene ends were 4 bases for V and 1 base for J; bases not matched to a gene: 9. The CDR3 extends over 18 amino acids. The germline gives CDR1 SNHLY, CDR2 FYNNEI. For the CDR3, the DNA is TGTGCCAGCAGTGTCCAGGGGGCTTCAAGGTCTGGGGCCAACGTCCTGACTTTC. Protein product: CASSVQGASRSGANVLTF.

This clone was recorded a few times. V gene TRBV6-5 combines with J gene TRBJ1-2, with TRBD1 identical over 7 bases. The V gene end was trimmed by 6 bases and the J gene end by 6 bases; junction bases not matched to a gene: 4. The CDR3 totals 12 residues. The germline V gene has CDR1 MNHEY and CDR2 SVGAGI. The CDR3 reads CASRYGTDGYTF. The DNA of the CDR3 is TGTGCCAGCAGATACGGGACAGATGGCTACACCTTC.

In its sample, this clone was seen a few times. The chain carries TRBV19 and TRBJ1-1; no definite D call. The CDR3 is made up of 13 amino acids. With 6 bases removed from V and 4 bases from J, the gap between germline ends came to 12 bases. From germline, CDR1 is LNHDA and CDR2 SQIVND (reference sequence). CDR3 sequence: CASSEVRGTEAFF. CDR3 bases: TGTGCCAGTAGCGAAGTGAGAGGCACTGAAGCTTTCTTT.

The J gene is TRBJ2-5, the V gene TRBV2, with 16 bases matching TRBD2. The V and J ends lost 6 bases and 5 bases, in that order; junction bases with no gene match: 6. Germline lookup yields CDR1 SNHLY and CDR2 FYNNEI. CDR3 length: 16 residues. DNA of the CDR3: TGTGCCAGCAGCGGGACTAGCGGGGGGGCCAAGGAGACCCAGTACTTC. Protein: CASSGTSGGAKETQYF.

This chain joins TRBV9 and TRBJ2-1; perhaps TRBD2 as D (6 bases). Germline V CDR1 and CDR2: SGDLS, YYNGEE. V was clipped by 0 bases and J by 9 bases, with 19 bases between them. The CDR3 extends over 16 amino acids. Here the CDR3 reads CASSVGGGVAAGEQFF. The CDR3 DNA is TGTGCCAGCAGCGTAGGAGGAGGGGTGGCGGCGGGTGAGCAGTTCTTC.

This clone was detected only once. V usage is TRBV27 and J usage is TRBJ1-4; TRBD1 might be the D (6 bases). CDR1 is MNHEY and CDR2 is SMNVEV in the germline V gene (reference sequence). V gave up 0 bases and J gave up 0 bases, with 23 bases separating them. This CDR3 has 21 amino acids. CDR3 bases: TGTGCCAGCAGTTTATCGTTCGGGGGGCAGGGTAACCAAGCAACTAATGAAAAACTGTTTTTT. Its protein product is CASSLSFGGQGNQATNEKLFF.

This clone was seen more than once but under ten times. The chain has TRBV7-2 and TRBJ2-4; TRBD1 is a possible D gene (5 bases). CDR3 size: 16 residues. Germline loops: CDR1 SGHTA, CDR2 FQGNSA. Trimming took off 5 bases at V and 0 bases at J, with 14 bases between the two ends. The CDR3 loop reads CASSPDRKLAKNIQYF. CDR3 coding DNA: TGTGCCAGCAGCCCCGACAGAAAACTAGCCAAAAACATTCAGTACTTC. The complete variable domain, with remaining parts taken from reference TRBV7-2 and TRBJ2-4, reads GAGVSQSPSNKVTEKGKDVELRCDPISGHTALYWYRQSLGQGLEFLIYFQGNSAPDKSGLPSDRFSAERTGGSVSTLTIQRTQQEDSAVYLCASSPDRKLAKNIQYFGAGTRLSVL.

This chain connects TRBV24-1 to TRBJ2-1; 9 nucleotides align to TRBD2. CDR1 and CDR2 from the germline V gene are KGHDR and SFDVKD. The CDR3 runs to 16 residues. Trimming removed 4 bases from V and 2 bases from J; junction bases left unmatched: 5. The CDR3 loop reads CATSDHSGGTYNEQFF. CDR3 coding DNA: TGTGCCACCAGTGACCATAGCGGGGGAACCTACAATGAGCAGTTCTTC.

The genes are TRBV5-1 and TRBJ1-1; no definite D call. Germline V gene sequence: CDR1 SGHRS, CDR2 YFSETQ. Between the trimmed V and J ends, which lost 0 bases and 2 bases, there was a span of 8 bases. The CDR3 spans 14 residues. The chain's CDR3 is CASSLVSSNTEAFF. CDR3 nucleotides: TGCGCCAGCAGCTTGGTTAGCAGTAACACTGAAGCTTTCTTT.

The rearrangement joins TRBV6-1 to TRBJ1-5; 8 nucleotides align to TRBD1. The CDR3 is 16 residues long. J was trimmed by 6 bases and V by 1 base; bases with no gene match: 8. Germline V gives CDR1 MNHNS, CDR2 SASEGT. The CDR3 protein is CASSEDVQGASQPQHF. The CDR3 region has the DNA TGTGCCAGCAGTGAAGACGTCCAGGGGGCGAGTCAGCCCCAGCATTTT.

This clone was counted between two and nine times. The rearrangement uses TRBV24-1 and TRBJ2-2; a possible D gene is TRBD2 (6 bases). V gave up 5 bases and J gave up 0 bases, with 9 bases separating them. CDR1 is KGHDR, CDR2 SFDVKD, per germline. The CDR3 extends over 15 amino acids. The CDR3 reads CATSARLANTGELFF. The CDR3 nucleotides read TGTGCCACCAGTGCTAGACTAGCGAACACCGGGGAGCTGTTTTTT.

V gene TRBV9 combines with J gene TRBJ2-2, with a possible D match to TRBD1 (7 bases). Per germline, CDR1 SGDLS and CDR2 YYNGEE. Trimming cost V 3 bases and J 6 bases, with 18 bases left between them. This CDR3 is 16 amino acids long. This CDR3 is CASSARPGGTAGELFF. CDR3 bases: TGTGCCAGCAGCGCCCGCCCAGGGGGGACAGCCGGGGAGCTGTTTTTT.

This clone was observed a handful of times. The chain has TRBV7-3 and TRBJ1-2; no firm D call. The CDR3 extends over 14 amino acids. V was trimmed by 5 bases and J by 3 bases, leaving 13 bases between them. Germline V gene data show CDR1 as SGHTA and CDR2 as FQGTGA. The CDR3 sequence: CASSASGWDYGYTF. In DNA, the CDR3 is TGTGCCAGCAGCGCCAGCGGGTGGGACTATGGCTACACCTTC.

The chain is built from TRBV4-3 and TRBJ2-7, with 9 nucleotides matching TRBD1. V gave up 4 bases and J gave up 6 bases; unmatched junction bases: 10. The CDR3 runs 15 residues. Looked up from germline, CDR1 is LGHNA and CDR2 is YSLEER. The CDR3 bases are TGCGCCAGCAGCCGGGACGGGACAGGGTGGTCCGAGCAGTACTTC. Translating gives CASSRDGTGWSEQYF.

In this sample, this clone turned up a few times. The V call is TRBV4-1, the J call TRBJ2-7, with 7 bases lining up with TRBD1. Per the germline V gene, CDR1 is MGHRA and CDR2 is YSYEKL. The CDR3 is 13 residues long. The trim removed 3 bases at V and 2 bases at J, leaving 1 base unmatched. For the CDR3, the DNA is TGCGCCAGCAGCCATGGACAGGCCTACGAGCAGTACTTC. Amino acids: CASSHGQAYEQYF.

This rearrangement joins TRBV10-3 to TRBJ1-6, with D possibly matching TRBD1 (5 bases). Looked up from germline, CDR1 is ENHRY and CDR2 is SYGVKD. Deletions cut 10 bases from V and 8 bases from J, with 12 bases between. The CDR3 loop spans 12 amino acids. CDR3 coding DNA: TGTGCCACCAGGGCCGGGGATTCACCCCTCCACTTT. Translated, it gives CATRAGDSPLHF.

V and J are TRBV7-2 and TRBJ2-1, with TRBD2 identical over 11 bases. V lost 9 bases, J lost 5 bases, and 6 bases stayed unmatched. The CDR3 loop spans 14 amino acids. The germline CDR1 and CDR2 sequences are SGHTA and FQGNSA. The CDR3 is CASEPGLADNEQFF. Here the CDR3 DNA reads TGTGCCAGTGAGCCGGGACTAGCGGACAATGAGCAGTTCTTC.

This clone was seen only once. The chain is built from TRBV5-1 and TRBJ1-2; D possibly corresponds to TRBD1 (6 bases). This CDR3 contains 15 residues. The V end lost 0 bases, the J end lost 4 bases, and 13 bases lay between the germline ends. From germline, CDR1 is SGHRS and CDR2 YFSETQ. CDR3: CASSLEGRGSYGYTF. CDR3 bases: TGCGCCAGCAGCTTGGAAGGCAGGGGAAGCTATGGCTACACCTTC.

The chain has TRBV7-2 and TRBJ2-6; the D gene is possibly TRBD1 (6 bases). Trimming shortened V by 5 bases and J by 0 bases, and 11 bases separated the two germline ends. There are 16 residues in the CDR3. Germline V gives CDR1 SGHTA, CDR2 FQGNSA. CDR3 sequence: CASSPRQDSGANVLTF. The CDR3 nucleotides read TGTGCCAGCAGCCCCCGACAGGACTCTGGGGCCAACGTCCTGACTTTC. Variable domain in full (rest from reference TRBV7-2 and TRBJ2-6): GAGVSQSPSNKVTEKGKDVELRCDPISGHTALYWYRQSLGQGLEFLIYFQGNSAPDKSGLPSDRFSAERTGGSVSTLTIQRTQQEDSAVYLCASSPRQDSGANVLTFGAGSRLTVL.